This T cell receptor beta chain was recovered during a study of blood T cell repertoires in COVID-19. The germline V and J ends were trimmed by 6 bases and 0 bases, with 7 bases remaining between them. The CDR3 contains 13 residues. Germline CDR1 reads SGHRS; CDR2 reads YFSETQ. The sample holds one count of this clone. Method: immunoSEQ multiplex PCR; TCRdb's copy keeps in-frame clones and lacks some. The sample contains about 140,000 clones, 70% to 90% of which appear only once. The chain carries TRBV5-1 and TRBJ1-3; D remains unclear. The receptor was derived from a woman aged 45-65 years with acute COVID-19. Sequencing was performed on PBMCs or T cells enriched from blood (not recorded which). Here the CDR3 reads CASKSDSGNTIYF. As DNA, the CDR3 is TGCGCCAGCAAGTCAGACTCTGGAAACACCATATATTTT.